This T cell receptor (beta chain) is from a study of cytomegalovirus exposure and HLA in healthy donors. Notes on the study in general: Testing in vitro showed a few CMV-associated chains specific for CMV antigens.

Points on this clone: The antigen remains undetermined.

Assay used: immunoSEQ multiplex PCR; TCRdb lists only in-frame clones, some missing. The data contain hundreds of thousands of clones, roughly 83% of them seen just once; the ten biggest clones take up roughly 5.7%. The TCR was taken from a woman in her late teens or twenties in good health and CMV-seronegative. Sequenced: PBMCs.

The CDR3 DNA reads as TGTGCCAGCAGCCGAGGGGCTTTAACAGCCAAAAACATTCAGTACTTC. This encodes CASSRGALTAKNIQYF. The chain has TRBV5-6 and TRBJ2-4, with D perhaps being TRBD1 or TRBD2 (5 bases each). The germline V gene encodes CDR1 SGHDT and CDR2 YYEEEE. Between the trimmed V and J ends, which lost 4 bases and 0 bases, there was a span of 14 bases. The length of the CDR3 is 16 residues.